These 17 T cell receptor beta chains share one sample of origin, sequenced in a study of synovial regulatory T cells in juvenile arthritis. TCRdb's copy holds only in-frame clones and misses some; the assay was immunoSEQ multiplex PCR. The sample has 8,000 to 10,000 clones. Input material: Treg cells from blood. This sample's subset: remaining (HLA-DR-negative) circulating blood Treg cells. Receptors originate from a donor aged 2-30 years with juvenile idiopathic arthritis.

V and J are TRBV29-1 and TRBJ2-7; no DNA is available, so the TRBD1 call from TCRdb remains unchecked. The germline V gene encodes CDR1 SQVTM and CDR2 ANQGSEA. The CDR3 contains 15 residues. DNA for this receptor is not on file. The CDR3 here is CSVDTGTGAPNEQYF.

V is TRBV15 and J is TRBJ1-5; TCRdb indicates TRBD1, and absent DNA this call remains unverified. Germline loops: CDR1 LNHNV, CDR2 YYDKDF (reference sequence). The CDR3 is 14 amino acids. No coding sequence is recorded. The CDR3 sequence: CATSRVGGNQPQHF.

This chain connects TRBV11-2 to TRBJ2-2; no DNA is available, so the TRBD1 call from TCRdb remains unchecked. The germline V gene has CDR1 SGHAT and CDR2 FQNNGV. The length of the CDR3 is 14 residues. DNA is not recorded here. The CDR3 reads CASSLQGKTGELFF.

According to its frequency, this clone is medium-sized (0.01 to 0.1%). The chain has TRBV19 and TRBJ2-7; the D gene TCRdb calls, TRBD2, cannot be checked with no DNA. Germline CDR1 LNHDA, CDR2 SQIVND (reference sequence). The CDR3 sequence is 13 residues long. Only the protein is on record. Here the CDR3 reads CASLGEGSYEQYF.

The V and J genes are TRBV5-1 and TRBJ1-2. This CDR3 has 14 amino acids. The entry carries no DNA sequence. Germline CDR1 is SGHRS and CDR2 is YFSETQ. CDR3 amino acids: CASSYAEPNYGYTF.

The chain joins TRBV27 to TRBJ2-1; TCRdb lists TRBD2, though no DNA is available to test this call. Germline lookup yields CDR1 MNHEY and CDR2 SMNVEV (reference sequence). This CDR3 is built from 16 residues. No DNA accompanies this entry. CDR3 residues: CASTKRRAGSPLEQFF.

CDR3 sequence: CASIPTFGQGYNEQFF. The chain has TRBV10-2 and TRBJ2-1; TCRdb names TRBD1, which stays unverified in the absence of DNA. This CDR3 comprises 16 residues. The nucleotide record is missing. Looked up from germline, CDR1 is WSHSY and CDR2 is SAAADI.

The chain joins TRBV7-8 to TRBJ2-1; TCRdb indicates TRBD2, and absent DNA this call remains unverified. CDR1 and CDR2 from the germline V gene are SGHVS and FQNEAQ. CDR3 length equals 11 residues. There is no recorded DNA. This CDR3 is CASSLVNEQFF.

This chain uses TRBV28 with TRBJ2-1; the TRBD1 assignment by TCRdb is unverifiable without DNA. CDR1 and CDR2 from the germline V gene are MDHEN and SYDVKM. The length of the CDR3 is 14 residues. No DNA is listed. The CDR3 reads CASSLWLKDNEQFF.

This chain joins TRBV18 and TRBJ2-7; TCRdb gives TRBD2 as the D gene, but with no DNA this cannot be confirmed. In germline, CDR1 is KGHSH, CDR2 LQKENI. CDR3 length: 14 amino acids. No nucleotide data were recorded. CDR3: CASSPLRNPSEQYF.

The V call is TRBV6-1, the J call TRBJ2-7; absent DNA, TCRdb's TRBD1 call cannot be checked. Looked up from germline, CDR1 is MNHNS and CDR2 is SASEGT. This CDR3 contains 15 residues. No DNA is listed. This CDR3 is CASMNWQGISYEQYF.

V usage is TRBV4-1 and J usage is TRBJ1-5; absent DNA, TCRdb's TRBD1 call cannot be checked. Germline-derived CDR1 and CDR2 are MGHRA and YSYEKL. The CDR3 contains 18 residues. The entry carries no DNA sequence. CDR3 amino acids: CASSQDPAGGVSNQPQHF.

V gene TRBV5-1 combines with J gene TRBJ2-1; the D call from TCRdb, TRBD2, cannot be confirmed without DNA. CDR1 is SGHRS, CDR2 YFSETQ, per germline. This CDR3 region has 12 residues. No DNA sequence was recorded. The CDR3 sequence is CASSPSAGPEFF. The variable domain in full, with the rest retrieved from reference TRBV5-1 and TRBJ2-1, is KAGVTQTPRYLIKTRGQQVTLSCSPISGHRSVSWYQQTPGQGLQFLFEYFSETQRNKGNFPGRFSGRQFSNSRSEMNVSTLELGDSALYLCASSPSAGPEFFGPGTRLTVL.

The CDR3 loop reads CASSGLTGSHYSYGYTF. The V and J genes are TRBV9 and TRBJ1-2; absent DNA, TCRdb's TRBD1 call cannot be checked. CDR3 length: 17 residues. This entry has no DNA. Germline CDR1 SGDLS, CDR2 YYNGEE.

The V gene is TRBV5-4, the J gene TRBJ1-2; TCRdb outputs TRBD1, but without DNA this stays unchecked. The CDR3 runs to 13 residues. No DNA sequence is on record. The germline V gene encodes CDR1 SGHNT and CDR2 YYREEE (reference sequence). CDR3 in amino acids: CASSLTEDYGYTF.

The chain combines TRBV5-1 with TRBJ1-1; TCRdb proposes TRBD1, but this gene call is untestable without DNA. The CDR3 has 14 amino acids. No coding sequence is recorded. Per germline, CDR1 SGHRS and CDR2 YFSETQ. The CDR3 here is CASSRTGMNTEAFF.

The chain employs TRBV7-2 and TRBJ2-7; no DNA is available, so the TRBD2 call from TCRdb remains unchecked. CDR1 and CDR2 (germline): SGHTA, FQGNSA. The length of the CDR3 is 16 residues. This entry has no DNA. This CDR3 reads CASSPPSGRALNEQYF.